The 14 T cell receptor beta chains reported below all come from one sample, sequenced in a study of T cell changes during pregnancy in multiple sclerosis. Repertoires were generated with immunoSEQ multiplex PCR, while TCRdb's copy carries only in-frame clones and drops some. This sample has roughly 57,000 clones, with 80% to 95% found just once. Sequenced here: CD4+ T cells from peripheral blood mononuclear cells, sampled after pregnancy. These receptors came from a female donor with multiple sclerosis, enrolled in a pregnancy study.

The chain carries TRBV2 and TRBJ1-6, with D uncertain. The CDR3 spans 16 residues. Germline CDR1 and CDR2: SNHLY and FYNNEI. The V end was cut by 6 bases, the J end by 6 bases, with 18 bases between. The CDR3 is CASSPWEGLGNSPLHF. DNA of the CDR3: TGTGCCAGCAGCCCTTGGGAGGGATTAGGTAATTCACCCCTCCACTTT.

The gene calls are TRBV6-6 and TRBJ2-7, with 9 positions matching TRBD1. V was pared by 4 bases and J by 6 bases, with 7 bases of the junction left unmatched. CDR1 and CDR2 (germline): MNHNY, SVGAGI (reference sequence). CDR3 length equals 14 residues. The CDR3 spells CASSSWDRAFEQYF. The CDR3 DNA is TGTGCCAGCAGTTCCTGGGACAGGGCTTTCGAGCAGTACTTC.

This chain uses TRBV6-5 with TRBJ2-5; 8 bases line up with TRBD1. Germline V gives CDR1 MNHEY, CDR2 SVGAGI. The trim removed 5 bases at V and 3 bases at J, leaving 2 bases unmatched. The length of the CDR3 is 13 residues. CDR3 amino acids: CASSIQGEETQYF. CDR3 bases: TGTGCCAGCAGTATACAGGGGGAAGAGACCCAGTACTTC.

This chain connects TRBV6-6 to TRBJ1-1, with D hard to call. Trimming stripped 2 bases from V and 2 bases from J, with 12 bases between. Germline CDR1 reads MNHNY; CDR2 reads SVGAGI (reference sequence). This CDR3 has 15 residues. The CDR3 protein is CASSYRSVINTEAFF. CDR3 in DNA: TGTGCCAGCAGTTACCGATCGGTAATAAACACTGAAGCTTTCTTT.

The chain couples TRBV11-2 to TRBJ1-2; no firm D call. The CDR3 consists of 14 residues. Trimming took 1 base from V and 5 from J, leaving 11 bases between them. Germline V gene data show CDR1 as SGHAT and CDR2 as FQNNGV. The CDR3 protein is CASSLAPGLYGYTF. CDR3 nucleotide sequence: TGTGCCAGCAGCTTAGCCCCGGGGTTATATGGCTACACCTTC.

The CDR3 loop is CSVVFHGGAYNEQFF. The CDR3 DNA reads as TGCAGCGTTGTGTTTCACGGGGGGGCCTACAATGAGCAGTTCTTC. The chain employs TRBV29-1 and TRBJ2-1, with 8 bases identical to TRBD2. The ends lost 4 bases at V and 2 bases at J; junction bases unmatched: 7. This CDR3 is 15 amino acids long. The V gene's germline CDR1 is SQVTM and CDR2 ANQGSEA.

The V call is TRBV5-4, the J call TRBJ2-7; maybe TRBD2 (6 bases). Germline values: CDR1 SGHNT, CDR2 YYREEE (reference sequence). Trimming left V 3 bases short and J 7 bases short, with 23 bases between. The CDR3 is 16 amino acids. The CDR3 reads CASSSYRDLSKGEQYF. Written as DNA, the CDR3 is TGTGCCAGCAGCTCCTACCGGGACTTGAGTAAGGGTGAGCAGTACTTC.

CDR3: CAISDREDNTQYF. The CDR3 DNA follows: TGTGCCATCAGTGATCGGGAGGATAATACGCAGTATTTT. The J gene is TRBJ2-3, the V gene TRBV10-3; 7 bases agree with TRBD2. The CDR3 runs 13 residues. Germline values: CDR1 ENHRY, CDR2 SYGVKD. Losses at the gene ends were 3 bases for V and 7 bases for J; bases not matched to a gene: 4.

The chain carries TRBV9 and TRBJ2-1; the match to TRBD2 covers 8 bases. The CDR3 consists of 20 residues. Germline V gene data show CDR1 as SGDLS and CDR2 as YYNGEE. The trim removed 1 base at V and 0 bases at J, leaving 15 bases unmatched. CDR3 coding DNA: TGTGCCAGCAGCGTACTAGGGGGGCAGCGGGGGTCTAGCTCCTACAATGAGCAGTTCTTC. It specifies CASSVLGGQRGSSSYNEQFF. Filled out from reference TRBV9 and TRBJ2-1, the complete variable domain reads DSGVTQTPKHLITATGQRVTLRCSPRSGDLSVYWYQQSLDQGLQFLIQYYNGEERAKGNILERFSAQQFPDLHSELNLSSLELGDSALYFCASSVLGGQRGSSSYNEQFFGPGTRLTVL.

V gene TRBV5-1 combines with J gene TRBJ1-2; TRBD1 agrees at 12 bases. This CDR3 has 16 amino acids. Looked up from germline, CDR1 is SGHRS and CDR2 is YFSETQ. J gave up 6 bases and V 4 bases, and 10 bases lay outside the gene matches. The CDR3 is CASSPEVGQGADGYTF. The CDR3 DNA reads TGCGCCAGCAGCCCGGAGGTGGGACAGGGGGCAGATGGCTACACCTTC.

The chain links TRBV6-5 to TRBJ1-2; the D is unclear. V was pared by 8 bases and J by 5 bases, with 12 bases between. Germline V gene data show CDR1 as MNHEY and CDR2 as SVGAGI. The CDR3 consists of 12 residues. The CDR3 sequence: CASRGRRYGYTF. CDR3 DNA: TGTGCCAGCCGAGGGCGTAGGTATGGCTACACCTTC.

The chain joins TRBV7-2 to TRBJ1-3; D may be TRBD1 (6 bases). The germline V gene has CDR1 SGHTA and CDR2 FQGNSA. CDR3 length equals 18 residues. Trimming took 3 bases from V and 0 from J, leaving 18 bases between them. The DNA for the CDR3 is TGTGCCAGCAGCTTGATTTTAGGGGGAAGGGGCTCTGGAAACACCATATATTTT. As protein: CASSLILGGRGSGNTIYF. The full variable domain, its missing parts supplied by reference TRBV7-2 and TRBJ1-3, is GAGVSQSPSNKVTEKGKDVELRCDPISGHTALYWYRQSLGQGLEFLIYFQGNSAPDKSGLPSDRFSAERTGGSVSTLTIQRTQQEDSAVYLCASSLILGGRGSGNTIYFGEGSWLTVV.

The chain joins TRBV4-2 to TRBJ1-2; the D is unclear. This CDR3 is 14 amino acids long. V gave up 0 bases and J gave up 2 bases, with 7 bases separating them. Germline V CDR1 and CDR2: LGHNA, YNFKEQ. The CDR3 DNA reads as TGTGCCAGCAGCCAAGATCTGTTAAACTATGGCTACACCTTC. The encoded protein is CASSQDLLNYGYTF.

This sequence joins TRBV19 and TRBJ2-5; 14 nucleotides align to TRBD2. The V and J ends lost 3 bases and 3 bases, in that order; junction bases with no gene match: 12. CDR3 size: 19 residues. Looked up from germline, CDR1 is LNHDA and CDR2 is SQIVND (reference sequence). The CDR3 spells CASSIRPKLGLAGEETQYF. The CDR3, as DNA: TGTGCCAGTAGTATCAGGCCGAAATTGGGACTAGCGGGGGAAGAGACCCAGTACTTC.